This entry lists 3 T cell receptor beta chains sequenced from one sample in a study of blood T cell repertoires in COVID-19. The data were produced by immunoSEQ multiplex PCR, yet TCRdb's version contains in-frame clones alone and is incomplete. The table lists 200,000 to 250,000 clones, roughly 86% of them singletons. Material for sequencing was peripheral blood. The receptors come from a woman aged 60-75 years with acute or convalescent COVID-19.

This clone was counted a few times. The rearrangement links TRBV11-2 to TRBJ2-5, with 10 bases fitting TRBD2. The CDR3 contains 15 residues. Per germline, CDR1 SGHAT and CDR2 FQNNGV. Losses at the gene ends were 1 base for V and 4 bases for J; bases not matched to a gene: 3. CDR3 nucleotide sequence: TGTGCCAGCAGCTTAGTTGCTAGCGGGGGAGAGACCCAGTACTTC. Residues: CASSLVASGGETQYF.

The chain couples TRBV15 to TRBJ2-7; D perhaps matches TRBD1 (5 bases). This CDR3 contains 14 residues. Trimming left V 0 bases short and J 6 bases short, with 12 bases between. Germline CDR1 reads LNHNV; CDR2 reads YYDKDF (reference sequence). The chain's CDR3 is CATSRDVAGSEQYF. In DNA, the CDR3 is TGTGCCACCAGCAGAGATGTGGCAGGGTCCGAGCAGTACTTC.

The V call is TRBV2, the J call TRBJ2-2; 12 bases agree with TRBD2. Germline V gene data show CDR1 as SNHLY and CDR2 as FYNNEI. The CDR3 extends over 14 amino acids. V shed 7 bases, J shed 5 bases, and the junction held 2 bases outside the gene matches. The CDR3 sequence is CASNGLAGTGELFF. The CDR3 DNA reads TGTGCCAGCAACGGACTAGCGGGGACCGGGGAGCTGTTTTTT.